A single sample is the source of the 22 T cell receptor beta chains below, sequenced in a study of T-cell memory formation after mild COVID-19. TCRdb reprocessed the 5' RACE reads with MiXCR, giving one entry per CDR3 protein. The table has over 45,000 distinct CDR3 sequences, about a quarter seen once. The sequenced sample consisted of PBMCs or a T cell subset sorted from them (not recorded which). The receptors come from a man aged 18 to 30 who had mild COVID-19 (a few samples of this study predate the infection). Cell type and time point are not known.

The chain is built from TRBV29-1 and TRBJ1-1; the match to TRBD1 covers 8 bases. The ends lost 6 bases at V and 5 bases at J; junction bases unmatched: 5. This CDR3 has 12 amino acids. Germline assignment: CDR1 SQVTM and CDR2 ANQGSEA. The chain's CDR3 is CSVEQGGTEAFF. The CDR3 DNA is TGCAGCGTCGAACAGGGGGGGACTGAAGCTTTCTTT.

This clonotype has only a few counts. The chain carries TRBV11-3 and TRBJ2-1; tentatively, D is TRBD2 (6 bases). The CDR3 sequence is 15 residues long. V was pared by 3 bases and J by 0 bases, with 9 bases between. CDR1 and CDR2 (germline): SGHNT, YENEEA. DNA of the CDR3: TGTGCCAGCAGCTTGGACGGGAGCTCCTACAATGAGCAGTTCTTC. Translation gives CASSLDGSSYNEQFF.

The chain links TRBV6-6 to TRBJ2-2; D possibly corresponds to TRBD1 (5 bases). Looked up from germline, CDR1 is MNHNY and CDR2 is SVGAGI (reference sequence). Trimming took off 8 bases at V and 6 bases at J, with 10 bases between the two ends. The CDR3 loop spans 12 amino acids. The CDR3 loop is CASLRGPGELFF. The DNA of the CDR3 is TGTGCCAGCCTTAGGGGTCCCGGGGAGCTGTTTTTT.

This clonotype showed up just once. V and J are TRBV19 and TRBJ1-2, with D perhaps matching TRBD1 (6 bases). The V end lost 7 bases, the J end lost 0 bases, and 12 bases lay between the germline ends. CDR3 size: 14 residues. The germline V gene has CDR1 LNHDA and CDR2 SQIVND (reference sequence). The CDR3 spells CASIGQIANYGYTF. In DNA form, the CDR3 reads TGTGCCAGTATCGGACAGATAGCTAACTATGGCTACACCTTC.

The CDR3 coding sequence is TGTGCCACCCACATCCTTGAATCCTACGAGCAGTACGTC. Translating gives CATHILESYEQYV. The chain couples TRBV24-1 to TRBJ2-7, with D uncertain. The CDR3 has 13 residues. The V and J ends lost 9 bases and 1 base respectively, with 12 bases between them. Per germline, CDR1 KGHDR and CDR2 SFDVKD.

In this sample, this clonotype turned up a few times. V and J are TRBV11-2 and TRBJ2-3; D perhaps matches TRBD1 (6 bases). Trimming shortened V by 1 base and J by 10 bases, and 9 bases separated the two germline ends. Germline V gene sequence: CDR1 SGHAT, CDR2 FQNNGV. The CDR3 is made up of 12 amino acids. The CDR3 DNA sequence: TGTGCCAGCAGCTTAGTAGGGGGAGCGCAGTATTTT. It specifies CASSLVGGAQYF.

A few counts support this clonotype. The chain carries TRBV24-1 and TRBJ2-1, with unresolved D. Germline CDR1 is KGHDR and CDR2 is SFDVKD. The CDR3 runs to 13 residues. V dropped 4 bases and J dropped 8 bases, with 11 bases sitting between them. The DNA of the CDR3 is TGTGCCACCAGTGACCCCCTCGAGGATGAGCAGTTCTTC. It translates to CATSDPLEDEQFF.

This clonotype has only a few counts. The gene calls are TRBV4-1 and TRBJ2-5; TRBD1 might be the D (5 bases). Trimming pared 0 bases from V and 5 bases from J, leaving 10 bases between. Per germline, CDR1 MGHRA and CDR2 YSYEKL. The CDR3 length is 14 residues. The CDR3 is CASSQEGPGETQYF. Written as DNA, the CDR3 is TGCGCCAGCAGCCAAGAGGGGCCTGGGGAGACCCAGTACTTC.

This clonotype has a handful of counts. The rearrangement links TRBV6-1 to TRBJ2-1; TRBD2 matches at 7 bases. Germline V gives CDR1 MNHNS, CDR2 SASEGT. The CDR3 is 15 residues long. V lost 3 bases and J lost 3; bases outside the gene matches: 5. CDR3 sequence reads: CASSDGAGDYNEQFF. Here the CDR3 DNA reads TGTGCCAGCAGTGACGGGGCGGGGGACTACAATGAGCAGTTCTTC.

The CDR3 DNA follows: TGTGCCAGCTCACCCCCCTGGGGGAGTGGGGCCTACAATGAGCAGTTCTTC. Translated, it gives CASSPPWGSGAYNEQFF. The J gene is TRBJ2-1, the V gene TRBV18; either TRBD1 or TRBD2 may fit D (5 bases each). This CDR3 is 17 amino acids long. V was trimmed by 3 bases and J by 2 bases, leaving 17 bases between them. Germline V gene lookup returns CDR1 KGHSH and CDR2 LQKENI.

The chain couples TRBV4-3 to TRBJ2-7; TRBD1 aligns across 9 bases. Germline-derived CDR1 and CDR2 are LGHNA and YSLEER. The CDR3 has 16 amino acids. The V segment lost 0 bases and the J segment 0 bases; nucleotides outside the gene matches: 3. The CDR3 loop reads CASSQESDRGSYEQYF. The CDR3 coding sequence is TGCGCCAGCAGCCAAGAATCGGACAGGGGCTCCTACGAGCAGTACTTC.

This clonotype was observed a few times. The rearrangement joins TRBV29-1 to TRBJ2-3; D gene ambiguous. The CDR3 loop spans 10 amino acids. The germline gives CDR1 SQVTM, CDR2 ANQGSEA. V gave up 6 bases and J gave up 4 bases, with 5 bases separating them. CDR3 in amino acids: CSVRPDTQYF. CDR3 nucleotide sequence: TGCAGCGTCAGACCAGATACGCAGTATTTT.

There are a few counts of this clonotype. The V call is TRBV4-3, the J call TRBJ2-1; D is uncertain. Germline lookup yields CDR1 LGHNA and CDR2 YSLEER. Trimming removed 0 bases from V and 8 bases from J, with 14 bases in between. This CDR3 has 15 residues. CDR3 sequence (DNA): TGCGCCAGCAGCCAAGATGGCGAAGTCTCGCATGAGCAGTTCTTC. Translated: CASSQDGEVSHEQFF.

A few counts support this clonotype. The J gene is TRBJ1-5, the V gene TRBV6-6; 9 bases agree with TRBD1. The CDR3 is 15 residues long. With V trimmed by 4 bases and J by 5 bases, 6 bases remained unmatched. CDR1 and CDR2 (germline): MNHNY, SVGAGI (reference sequence). CDR3 bases: TGTGCCAGCAGTTTGACAGGGGGTTACGATCAGCCCCAGCATTTT. Translating gives CASSLTGGYDQPQHF.

The sample holds many counts of this clonotype. V usage is TRBV7-8 and J usage is TRBJ1-2, with 8 bases fitting TRBD1. V dropped 4 bases and J dropped 8; count of bases not matched to a gene: 9. CDR1 and CDR2 from the germline V gene are SGHVS and FQNEAQ. The CDR3 contains 14 residues. For the CDR3, the DNA is TGTGCCAGCAGCTCCGGACAGGGAGTGGACGGCTACACCTTC. The encoded protein is CASSSGQGVDGYTF.

This chain links TRBV3-1 with TRBJ2-3; D not resolved. The length of the CDR3 is 15 residues. V gave up 0 bases and J gave up 4 bases, with 11 bases separating them. Germline-derived CDR1 and CDR2 are LGHDT and YNNKEL (reference sequence). The CDR3 reads CASSQEASEADTQYF. The DNA of the CDR3 is TGTGCCAGCAGCCAAGAGGCCAGCGAGGCAGATACGCAGTATTTT.

The CDR3 DNA is TGCGCCAGCAGCCACCGGGGAAGCACAGATACGCAGTATTTT. Protein product: CASSHRGSTDTQYF. The chain links TRBV4-3 to TRBJ2-3, with D possibly matching TRBD2 (5 bases). Trimming removed 3 bases at V and 0 bases at J, with 7 bases between. Germline CDR1 and CDR2: LGHNA and YSLEER. CDR3 length equals 14 residues.

V is TRBV12-3 or TRBV12-4 and J is TRBJ2-2; 10 bases are shared with TRBD1. The CDR3 sequence is 16 residues long. V trimming: 8 bases; J trimming: 6 bases; junction bases outside the gene matches: 12. The CDR3 spells CASAPIGTGVSGELFF. The CDR3 nucleotides are TGTGCCAGCGCTCCTATTGGGACAGGGGTTTCCGGGGAGCTGTTTTTT.

This clonotype was seen a few times. This chain links TRBV12-3 or TRBV12-4 with TRBJ2-6, with D uncertain. The CDR3 covers 17 residues. The ends were cut back, 4 bases at V and 0 bases at J, with 13 bases in the middle. In DNA, the CDR3 is TGTGCCAGCAGTTCGACCCAAGACCTCTCTGGGGCCAACGTCCTGACTTTC. This sequence encodes CASSSTQDLSGANVLTF.

This rearrangement joins TRBV12-3 or TRBV12-4 to TRBJ2-1; 8 nucleotides match TRBD2. CDR3 length: 15 residues. V was clipped by 5 bases and J by 4 bases; unmatched bases: 7. The CDR3 DNA sequence: TGTGCCAGCAGTGGGTACCAGCGGGGGTACAATGAGCAGTTCTTC. Translating it yields CASSGYQRGYNEQFF.

This clonotype has more than one count but fewer than ten. This sequence joins TRBV4-3 and TRBJ2-1; D is unclear. CDR1 and CDR2 from the germline V gene are LGHNA and YSLEER. Trimming cost V 4 bases and J 4 bases, with 8 bases left between them. The CDR3 contains 13 residues. CDR3 in amino acids: CASSPGIYNEQFF. Here the CDR3 DNA reads TGCGCCAGCAGCCCAGGAATTTACAATGAGCAGTTCTTC.

The chain employs TRBV6-5 and TRBJ1-5, with TRBD1 identical over 9 bases. The CDR3 loop spans 20 amino acids. V was clipped by 5 bases and J by 5 bases; unmatched bases: 22. Germline lookup yields CDR1 MNHEY and CDR2 SVGAGI. In DNA, the CDR3 is TGTGCCAGCAGTCCTGACCTCCGGGACAGGGCCACAAAGGGATATCAGCCCCAGCATTTT. Protein sequence: CASSPDLRDRATKGYQPQHF.